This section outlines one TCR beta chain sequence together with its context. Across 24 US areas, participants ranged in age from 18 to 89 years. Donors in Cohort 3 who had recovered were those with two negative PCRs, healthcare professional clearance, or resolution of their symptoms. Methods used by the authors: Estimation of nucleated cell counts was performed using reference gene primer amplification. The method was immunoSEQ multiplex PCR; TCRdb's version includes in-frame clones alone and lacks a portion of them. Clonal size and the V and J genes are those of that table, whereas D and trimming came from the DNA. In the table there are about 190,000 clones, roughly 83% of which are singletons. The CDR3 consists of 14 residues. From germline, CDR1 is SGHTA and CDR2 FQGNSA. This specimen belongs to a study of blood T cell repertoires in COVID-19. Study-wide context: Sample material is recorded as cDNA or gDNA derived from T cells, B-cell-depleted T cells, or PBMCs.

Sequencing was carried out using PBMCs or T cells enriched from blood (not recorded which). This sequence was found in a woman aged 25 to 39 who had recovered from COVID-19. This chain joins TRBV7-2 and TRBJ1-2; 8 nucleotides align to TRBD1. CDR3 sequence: CALSLGQGIYGYTF. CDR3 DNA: TGTGCGCTATCCCTAGGACAGGGCATCTATGGCTACACCTTC.